What follows are 12 T cell receptor beta chains derived from one specimen sequenced in a study of T-cell reconstitution after alpha-beta-depleted transplantation in children. Preparation of the TCRbeta library used unique molecular identifiers. Each CDR3 protein is one row after TCRdb ran MiXCR on the PCR reads. Of approximately 490,000 distinct CDR3 sequences listed, under 12% are singletons. Sample: PBMCs, taken before TCRalphabeta/CD19-depleted stem cell transplant. These receptors were collected from a child aged 2-15 years with inherited bone marrow failure, due to receive a stem cell transplant.

This clonotype was seen repeatedly, ten times or more. The rearrangement uses TRBV10-3 and TRBJ1-1; D unresolved. This CDR3 has 15 residues. Trimming shortened V by 2 bases and J by 3 bases, and 13 bases separated the two germline ends. Germline loops: CDR1 ENHRY, CDR2 SYGVKD. The CDR3 coding sequence is TGTGCCATCAGTGAGGCAGAGGGTTACGACACTGAAGCTTTCTTT. Translated, it gives CAISEAEGYDTEAFF.

This clonotype has ten or more counts. This chain joins TRBV11-2 and TRBJ2-3; 8 bases map to TRBD2. Losses at the gene ends were 1 base for V and 0 bases for J; bases not matched to a gene: 6. The CDR3 has 17 amino acids. Germline loops: CDR1 SGHAT, CDR2 FQNNGV. CDR3 nucleotides: TGTGCCAGCAGCTTAGTTCCGGGACTAGGGAGCACAGATACGCAGTATTTT. It translates to CASSLVPGLGSTDTQYF.

The genes are TRBV28 and TRBJ2-7; D not certain. The ends were cut back, 3 bases at V and 3 bases at J, with 9 bases in the middle. Germline CDR1 MDHEN, CDR2 SYDVKM. The CDR3 sequence is 13 residues long. The DNA for the CDR3 is TGTGCCAGCAGTTTCGGCTGGCTCTACGAGCAGTACTTC. Translation: CASSFGWLYEQYF.

This clonotype appeared many times. This chain uses TRBV12-3 or TRBV12-4 with TRBJ2-2, with D tentatively TRBD1 or TRBD2 (5 bases each). V shed 5 bases and J shed 6 bases, with 16 bases lying between them. This CDR3 spans 15 amino acids. CDR3 nucleotide sequence: TGTGCCAGCAGTCCGGACGCTCTGGGGGCCGGGGAGCTGTTTTTT. Its translation: CASSPDALGAGELFF.

In its sample, this clonotype was seen many times. The J gene is TRBJ2-2, the V gene TRBV28; D gene unclear. CDR3 length: 14 amino acids. V was cut by 1 base and J by 1 base, with 4 bases left in between. CDR1 and CDR2 from the germline V gene are MDHEN and SYDVKM. The CDR3: CASSLYLNTGELFF. CDR3 nucleotide sequence: TGTGCCAGCAGTTTATATTTGAACACCGGGGAGCTGTTTTTT.

This clonotype was seen a few times. The gene calls are TRBV6-2 or TRBV6-3 and TRBJ2-2; D unresolved. The germline CDR1 and CDR2 sequences are MNHEY and SVGEGT. The CDR3 consists of 12 residues. With 6 bases removed from V and 6 bases from J, the gap between germline ends came to 8 bases. The CDR3 region is CASRPRAGELFF. CDR3 nucleotide sequence: TGTGCCAGCAGGCCAAGGGCCGGGGAGCTGTTTTTT.

This clonotype was seen many times. The genes are TRBV5-5 and TRBJ1-1, with 8 bases identical to TRBD1. The CDR3 contains 13 residues. Trimming removed 0 bases from V and 11 bases from J; junction bases left unmatched: 6. Germline V gene lookup returns CDR1 SGHKS and CDR2 YYEKEE (reference sequence). In DNA, the CDR3 is TGTGCCAGCAGCTTGGATCCGGACAGGGTCGCTTTCTTT. Protein sequence: CASSLDPDRVAFF.

This clonotype has a count of ten or more. The rearrangement uses TRBV6-2 or TRBV6-3 and TRBJ2-1, with 7 nucleotides matching TRBD2. V was clipped by 6 bases and J by 5 bases; unmatched bases: 7. In germline, CDR1 is MNHEY, CDR2 SVGEGT. CDR3 length: 14 amino acids. CDR3 sequence: CASSRSGNHNEQFF. The CDR3 region has the DNA TGTGCCAGCAGCCGCAGCGGGAACCACAATGAGCAGTTCTTC.

CDR3: CASSMAGRYEQYF. CDR3 nucleotides: TGTGCCAGTAGTATGGCAGGCCGATACGAGCAGTACTTC. The chain has TRBV19 and TRBJ2-7; D remains unclear. Germline CDR1 reads LNHDA; CDR2 reads SQIVND (reference sequence). The CDR3 runs to 13 residues. The V and J ends lost 3 bases and 4 bases respectively, with 10 bases between them.

The V call is TRBV28, the J call TRBJ2-5; TRBD2 matches at 16 bases. The CDR3 has 16 residues. J lost 4 bases, V lost 6 bases, and 5 bases had no gene match. Looked up from germline, CDR1 is MDHEN and CDR2 is SYDVKM. The CDR3 DNA follows: TGTGCCAGCAGCCGGGGGACTAGCGGGAGGGTAGAGACCCAGTACTTC. Protein: CASSRGTSGRVETQYF.

This clonotype was seen at least ten times. V and J are TRBV19 and TRBJ1-5; D is unclear. The V and J ends lost 7 bases and 0 bases respectively, with 7 bases between them. Germline CDR1 and CDR2: LNHDA and SQIVND (reference sequence). The CDR3 runs to 13 residues. The CDR3 loop reads CASNAISNQPQHF. The DNA for the CDR3 is TGTGCCAGTAACGCGATTAGCAATCAGCCCCAGCATTTT.

This clonotype was seen a few times. V gene TRBV3-1 combines with J gene TRBJ1-1, with D unclear. The V and J ends lost 0 bases and 4 bases respectively, with 15 bases between them. The CDR3 spans 16 residues. Looked up from germline, CDR1 is LGHDT and CDR2 is YNNKEL (reference sequence). CDR3 sequence reads: CASSQDSAGWGTEAFF. DNA for the CDR3: TGTGCCAGCAGCCAAGATAGCGCGGGATGGGGCACTGAAGCTTTCTTT.